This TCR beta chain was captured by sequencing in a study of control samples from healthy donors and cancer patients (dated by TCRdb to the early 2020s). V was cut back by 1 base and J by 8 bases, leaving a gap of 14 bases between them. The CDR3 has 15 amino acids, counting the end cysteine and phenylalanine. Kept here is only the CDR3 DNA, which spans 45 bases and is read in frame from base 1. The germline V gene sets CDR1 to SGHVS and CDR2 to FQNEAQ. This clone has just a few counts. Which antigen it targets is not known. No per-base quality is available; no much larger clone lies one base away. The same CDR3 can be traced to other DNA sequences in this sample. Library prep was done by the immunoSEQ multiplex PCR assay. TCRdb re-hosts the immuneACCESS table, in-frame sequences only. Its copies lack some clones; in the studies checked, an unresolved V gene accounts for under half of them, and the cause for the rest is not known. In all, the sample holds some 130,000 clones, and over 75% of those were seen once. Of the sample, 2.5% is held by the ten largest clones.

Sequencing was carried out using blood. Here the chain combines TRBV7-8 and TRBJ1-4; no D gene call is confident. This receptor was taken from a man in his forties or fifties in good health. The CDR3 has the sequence CASSLVLGIGEKLFF. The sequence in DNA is TGTGCCAGCAGCTTAGTTTTGGGAATCGGGGAAAAACTGTTTTTT.